The 8 T cell receptor beta chains reported below all come from one sample, sequenced in a study of blood T cells in healthy people across ages. Then a second PCR, running about 6 to 12 cycles, was carried out with a sample-barcoded 5' primer and a J-beta primer mix. TCRdb processed the 5' RACE reads anew with MiXCR; each CDR3 protein has one entry. The table shows roughly 680,000 distinct CDR3 sequences, with roughly 20% occurring only once. The specimen was blood. All receptors derive from a man aged 65-85 years in good health.

There are a few counts of this clonotype. The chain employs TRBV2 and TRBJ2-5; D remains ambiguous. There are 13 residues in the CDR3. The V end lost 0 bases, the J end lost 5 bases, and 7 bases lay between the germline ends. Germline assignment: CDR1 SNHLY and CDR2 FYNNEI. The CDR3 DNA reads TGTGCCAGCAGTGAAGCGCCAGCTGAGACCCAGTACTTC. Translated, it gives CASSEAPAETQYF.

This clonotype occurred many times. The rearrangement joins TRBV3-1 to TRBJ2-1; 9 nucleotides match TRBD2. Per germline, CDR1 LGHDT and CDR2 YNNKEL (reference sequence). Trimming removed 1 base from V and 7 bases from J; junction bases left unmatched: 5. This CDR3 has 15 residues. Here the CDR3 reads CASSQGSGRTNEQFF. In DNA form, the CDR3 reads TGTGCCAGCAGCCAAGGTAGCGGGAGAACTAATGAGCAGTTCTTC.

The J gene is TRBJ2-1, the V gene TRBV20-1; tentatively, D is TRBD1 or TRBD2 (5 bases each). This CDR3 is built from 11 residues. The ends were cut back, 5 bases at V and 10 bases at J, with 12 bases in the middle. Per the germline V gene, CDR1 is DFQATT and CDR2 is SNEGSKA (reference sequence). The CDR3 protein is CSAYRGSEQFF. The CDR3 bases are TGCAGTGCTTACCGGGGCTCCGAGCAGTTCTTC.

This clonotype was detected ten times or more. This chain uses TRBV20-1 with TRBJ2-7; 9 bases map to TRBD2. V lost 2 bases, J lost 7 bases, and 12 bases stayed unmatched. The CDR3 has 15 amino acids. The germline V gene has CDR1 DFQATT and CDR2 SNEGSKA (reference sequence). CDR3: CSARPPIAGDFEQYF. CDR3 bases: TGCAGTGCTAGACCGCCCATAGCGGGAGACTTTGAGCAGTACTTC.

The chain couples TRBV12-3 or TRBV12-4 to TRBJ2-4; D is possibly TRBD1 (6 bases). This CDR3 comprises 17 residues. The V and J ends lost 5 bases and 0 bases respectively, with 17 bases between them. The CDR3 DNA follows: TGTGCCAGCAGTCCGTCCCAGGGGCAACTAGCCAAAAACATTCAGTACTTC. It is translated as CASSPSQGQLAKNIQYF.

This clonotype was detected a few times. The chain employs TRBV5-1 and TRBJ2-3; D is ambiguous. This CDR3 comprises 13 residues. V dropped 4 bases and J dropped 1 base, with 7 bases sitting between them. Germline V gene sequence: CDR1 SGHRS, CDR2 YFSETQ. DNA for the CDR3: TGCGCCAGCAGCCCCATTGGCACAGATACGCAGTATTTT. Residues: CASSPIGTDTQYF.

The chain is built from TRBV3-1 and TRBJ1-2, with TRBD1 matching 7 bases. V shed 7 bases and J 0 bases; nucleotides not matched to a gene: 2. The germline CDR1 and CDR2 sequences are LGHDT and YNNKEL (reference sequence). The CDR3 has 13 amino acids. CDR3: CASTDRTNYGYTF. In DNA form, the CDR3 reads TGTGCCAGCACGGACAGGACTAACTATGGCTACACCTTC.

This chain connects TRBV7-3 to TRBJ1-1; 9 bases match TRBD1. Trimming at V came to 3 bases and at J to 4 bases, leaving 12 bases not matched to a gene. Germline loops: CDR1 SGHTA, CDR2 FQGTGA. CDR3 length: 17 residues. In DNA, the CDR3 is TGTGCCAGCAGCTTTTCAGACCCGGGACAGGGTCTCACTGAAGCTTTCTTT. It yields the protein CASSFSDPGQGLTEAFF.